What follows is one T cell receptor beta chain and its context. Its target antigen remains unknown. Base quality data are lacking; no much larger clone is found one base away. The instrument given in TCRdb is Illumina NovaSeq 6000. Using 5'RACE with constant-segment primers, TCRalpha and TCRbeta cDNA libraries were constructed, with sample barcodes and unique molecular identifiers added in the process. RNA was extracted from every sample with Trizol reagent. Libraries were amplified in two PCR steps, with a second sample barcode and Illumina TruSeq adapters added in the second step. Libraries were sequenced on an Illumina NovaSeq with 2 x 150 bp paired-end reads. Turning to the authors' computational methods: The reads were demultiplexed and collapsed into UMI-guided consensus sequences using migec v1.2.7. With mixcr v2.1.11, UMI consensuses were aligned to TRA and TRB V and J templates and assembled into clonotypes. A clonotype was counted as expanded or contracted only when both edgeR and NoisET called the clonotype significant, with the noise models trained on biological replicates. edgeR calls used a false discovery rate-adjusted p below 0.01 and a log2 fold-change threshold of 1. As an exploratory analysis of dynamics, PCA with hierarchical clustering was applied to max-normalized trajectories of the 1000 most abundant clonotypes. Separately sequenced CD4+ and CD8+ repertoires were used to assign a CD4 or CD8 phenotype to each responding clone. The raw public reads went through TCRdb reprocessing: fastp at Q25, MiXCR clone calling, in-frame beta chains kept. Every CDR3 protein is listed once, alongside the most common genes and DNA of its rows. The V and J calls were not made by the authors but by TCRdb's processing. For this sample there are hundreds of thousands of distinct CDR3 sequences; about 20% appear just once. Around 13% of the sample goes to the ten largest clones.

These data come from a study of T-cell memory formation after mild COVID-19 (dated by TCRdb to the early 2020s). For the study in its entirety: Most TCR sequence clusters were specific to one of the two donors. In a couple of donors, T-cell clones that expanded and contracted after mild COVID-19 were followed by sequencing TCRalpha and TCRbeta repertoires longitudinally. The cohort was made up of two young adult volunteers, one female and one male, who were previously healthy. The study at large found these results: From day 15 to 85, contracting clones showed balanced CD4/CD8 phenotypes, whereas a second wave of clones that expanded from day 15 to 37 leaned towards CD4+. SARS-CoV-2 specificity was not confirmed for the second-wave clones peaking on day 37. Some responding clones were detected in pre-infection memory, which suggested that pre-existing cross-reactive memory T cells had joined the SARS-CoV-2 response. Only two mild cases were covered by the study, and larger cohorts that include severe cases with pre-infection samples were considered necessary. Contracting CD4+ clones turned up mainly in the CM and EM memory subsets, whereas EMRA was where CD8+ clones were enriched.

Ficoll-Paque density gradient centrifugation was used to isolate PBMCs. The TCR comes from an adult woman who had mild COVID-19 (a few samples of this study predate the infection). The sample titles of this study are shuffled in the database, so cell type and time point are left out; the donor was told from shared clones. Source material: PBMCs or a T cell subset sorted from them (not recorded which).

The DNA sequence reads TGTGCCAGCAGTGATGTTCGGGGATTCCCAGATACGCAGTATTTT. This sequence encodes CASSDVRGFPDTQYF. The chain joins TRBV6-1 to TRBJ2-3; a tentative D match to TRBD2 spans 5 bases. The CDR1 and CDR2 encoded by the germline V gene are MNHNS and SASEGT. Inclusive of the bounding cysteine and phenylalanine, the CDR3 is 15 residues long. Only the CDR3 portion is preserved as DNA: 45 bases, with reading frame beginning at the first base. V and J are truncated by 3 bases and 4 bases respectively, leaving an intervening sequence of 14 bases.